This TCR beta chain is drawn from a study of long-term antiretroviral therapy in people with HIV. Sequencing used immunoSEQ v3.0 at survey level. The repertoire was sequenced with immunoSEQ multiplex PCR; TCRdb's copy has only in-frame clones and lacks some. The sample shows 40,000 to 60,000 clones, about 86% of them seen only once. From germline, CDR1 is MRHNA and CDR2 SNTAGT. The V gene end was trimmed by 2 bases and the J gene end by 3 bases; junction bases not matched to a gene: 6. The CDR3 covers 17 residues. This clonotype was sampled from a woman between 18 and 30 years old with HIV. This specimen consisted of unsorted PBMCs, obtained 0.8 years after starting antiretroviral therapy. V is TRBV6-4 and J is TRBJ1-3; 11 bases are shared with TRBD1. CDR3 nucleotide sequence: TGTGCCAGCAGTGACCAAGGACAGGGGGCCTTTGGAAACACCATATATTTT. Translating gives CASSDQGQGAFGNTIYF.